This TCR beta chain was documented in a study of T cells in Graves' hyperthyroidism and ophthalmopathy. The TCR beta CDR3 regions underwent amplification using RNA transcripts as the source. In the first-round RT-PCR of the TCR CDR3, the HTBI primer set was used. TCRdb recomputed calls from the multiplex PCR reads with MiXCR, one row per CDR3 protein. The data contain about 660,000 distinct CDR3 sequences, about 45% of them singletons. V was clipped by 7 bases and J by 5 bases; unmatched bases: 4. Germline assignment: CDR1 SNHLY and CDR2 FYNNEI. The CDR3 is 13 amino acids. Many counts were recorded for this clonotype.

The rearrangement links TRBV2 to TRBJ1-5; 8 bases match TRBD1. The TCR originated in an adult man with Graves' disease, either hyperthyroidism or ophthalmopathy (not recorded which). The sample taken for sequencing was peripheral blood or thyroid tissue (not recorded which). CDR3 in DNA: TGTGCCAGCATGGACAGGGAGGATCAGCCCCAGCATTTT. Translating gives CASMDREDQPQHF.